These 7 T cell receptor beta chains came from one sample sequenced in a study of blood T cell repertoires in COVID-19. Sequenced by immunoSEQ multiplex PCR; TCRdb stores in-frame clones only, minus some. Of some 160,000 clones in the sample, around 90% were seen once. The sequencing input was peripheral blood. These receptors were obtained from a man aged 60 to 69 with acute or convalescent COVID-19.

The chain uses TRBV27 and TRBJ2-7, with TRBD1 identical over 7 bases. Looked up from germline, CDR1 is MNHEY and CDR2 is SMNVEV (reference sequence). V was clipped by 5 bases and J by 3 bases; unmatched bases: 7. The CDR3 length is 14 residues. The CDR3 is CASSERGLIYEQYF. The CDR3 DNA sequence: TGTGCCAGCAGTGAAAGGGGGCTCATCTACGAGCAGTACTTC.

The chain carries TRBV6-5 and TRBJ2-1; 10 bases are shared with TRBD1. The germline V gene has CDR1 MNHEY and CDR2 SVGAGI. V lost 7 bases, J lost 7 bases, and 7 bases stayed unmatched. The CDR3 is 14 amino acids. CDR3 loop: CASKGTGESNEQFF. The CDR3 DNA follows: TGTGCCAGCAAAGGGACAGGGGAGTCTAATGAGCAGTTCTTC.

CDR3 region: CASSGRTGQGTDTQYF. CDR3 in DNA: TGTGCCAGCAGCGGTAGAACAGGACAGGGCACAGATACGCAGTATTTT. The chain carries TRBV9 and TRBJ2-3, with 7 bases lining up with TRBD1. Germline CDR1 and CDR2: SGDLS and YYNGEE. This CDR3 region has 16 residues. Unmatched junction bases numbered 8, after V lost 3 bases and J lost 1 base.

The V gene is TRBV7-9, the J gene TRBJ2-5, with TRBD1 matching over 9 bases. The CDR3 covers 15 residues. Germline CDR1 and CDR2: SEHNR and FQNEAQ (reference sequence). Losses at the gene ends were 5 bases for V and 5 bases for J; bases not matched to a gene: 9. The CDR3 sequence is CASSNPGQGGETQYF. The CDR3 bases are TGTGCCAGCAGCAATCCGGGACAGGGCGGGGAGACCCAGTACTTC.

The chain has TRBV2 and TRBJ1-5; tentatively, D is TRBD1 (5 bases). CDR3 length: 15 amino acids. V dropped 5 bases and J dropped 5 bases, with 16 bases sitting between them. Germline loops: CDR1 SNHLY, CDR2 FYNNEI. DNA of the CDR3: TGTGCCAGCAGTTTCAGGACGGAGGGGCATCAGCCCCAGCATTTT. This gives the protein CASSFRTEGHQPQHF.

This chain connects TRBV2 to TRBJ1-2; D not resolved. Germline V gene data show CDR1 as SNHLY and CDR2 as FYNNEI. The CDR3 loop spans 12 amino acids. Trimming took 6 bases from V and 8 from J, leaving 13 bases between them. CDR3: CASSPASGGYTF. The CDR3 DNA sequence: TGTGCCAGCAGCCCCGCCTCGGGGGGCTACACCTTC.

The chain joins TRBV7-9 to TRBJ1-5, with 7 nucleotides matching TRBD1. CDR1 is SEHNR, CDR2 FQNEAQ, per germline (reference sequence). Trimming removed 5 bases from V and 6 bases from J; junction bases left unmatched: 1. The CDR3 has 12 residues. CDR3 amino acids: CASSRQGQPQHF. CDR3 in DNA: TGTGCCAGCAGCCGACAGGGTCAGCCCCAGCATTTT.